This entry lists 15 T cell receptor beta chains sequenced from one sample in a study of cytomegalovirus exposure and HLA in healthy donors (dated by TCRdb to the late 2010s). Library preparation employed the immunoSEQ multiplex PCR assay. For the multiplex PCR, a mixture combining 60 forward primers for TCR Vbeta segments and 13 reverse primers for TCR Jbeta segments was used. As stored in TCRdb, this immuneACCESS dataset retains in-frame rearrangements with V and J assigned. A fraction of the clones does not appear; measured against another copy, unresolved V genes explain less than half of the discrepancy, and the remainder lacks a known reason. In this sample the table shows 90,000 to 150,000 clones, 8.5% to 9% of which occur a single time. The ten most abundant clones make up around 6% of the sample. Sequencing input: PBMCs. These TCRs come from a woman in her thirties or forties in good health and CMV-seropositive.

CDR3 region: CASSSSGTSTDTQYF. CDR3 bases: TGTGCCAGCAGTTCTAGCGGGACTAGCACAGATACGCAGTATTTT. This chain uses TRBV28 with TRBJ2-3; 9 bases are shared with TRBD2. The CDR3 is 15 residues long. Germline lookup yields CDR1 MDHEN and CDR2 SYDVKM. Trimming took 4 bases from V and 0 from J; bases not matched to a gene: 2. Using reference TRBV28 and TRBJ2-3 for the parts outside the CDR3, the full variable domain is DVKVTQSSRYLVKRTGEKVFLECVQDMDHENMFWYRQDPGLGLRLIYFSYDVKMKEKGDIPEGYSVSREKKERFSLILESASTNQTSMYLCASSSSGTSTDTQYFGPGTRLTVL.

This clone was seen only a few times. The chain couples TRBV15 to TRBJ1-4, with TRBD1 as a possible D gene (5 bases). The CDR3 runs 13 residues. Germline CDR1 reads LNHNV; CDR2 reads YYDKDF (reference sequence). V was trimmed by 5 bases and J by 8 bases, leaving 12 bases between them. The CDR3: CATSGHKGEKLFF. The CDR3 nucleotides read TGTGCCACCAGCGGTCACAAGGGGGAAAAACTGTTTTTT.

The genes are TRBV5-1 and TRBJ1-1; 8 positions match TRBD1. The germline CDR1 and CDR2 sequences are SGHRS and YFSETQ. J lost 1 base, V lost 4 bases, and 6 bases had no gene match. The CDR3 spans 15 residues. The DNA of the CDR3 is TGCGCCAGCAGCGGTCAGGGGGCTTCGAACACTGAAGCTTTCTTT. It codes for CASSGQGASNTEAFF.

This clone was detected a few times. CDR3 sequence reads: CATSRDRTAYQGGYTF. The CDR3 nucleotides read TGTGCCACCAGCAGAGATAGGACAGCTTATCAAGGTGGCTACACCTTC. The chain joins TRBV15 to TRBJ1-2; D is possibly TRBD1 (6 bases). There are 16 residues in the CDR3. Germline values: CDR1 LNHNV, CDR2 YYDKDF (reference sequence). V was cut by 0 bases and J by 7 bases, with 18 bases left in between.

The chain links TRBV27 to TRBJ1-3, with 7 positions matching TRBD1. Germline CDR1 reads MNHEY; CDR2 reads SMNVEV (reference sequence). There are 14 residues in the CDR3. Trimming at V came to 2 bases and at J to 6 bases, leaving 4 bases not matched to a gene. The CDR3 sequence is CASSLGGGLNTIYF. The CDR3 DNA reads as TGTGCCAGCAGTTTAGGAGGGGGCTTAAACACCATATATTTT.

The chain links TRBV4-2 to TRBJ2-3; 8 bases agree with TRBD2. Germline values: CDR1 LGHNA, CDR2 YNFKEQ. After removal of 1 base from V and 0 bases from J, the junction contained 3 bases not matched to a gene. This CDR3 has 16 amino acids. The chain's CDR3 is CASSQGGGLSTDTQYF. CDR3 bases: TGTGCCAGCAGCCAAGGCGGGGGGCTGAGCACAGATACGCAGTATTTT.

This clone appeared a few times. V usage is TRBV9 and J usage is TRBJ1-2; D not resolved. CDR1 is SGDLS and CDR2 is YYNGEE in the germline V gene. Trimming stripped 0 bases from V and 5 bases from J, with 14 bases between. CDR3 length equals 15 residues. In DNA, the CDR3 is TGTGCCAGCAGCGTAGGCGGGCGGTTCCCGTATGGCTACACCTTC. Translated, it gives CASSVGGRFPYGYTF. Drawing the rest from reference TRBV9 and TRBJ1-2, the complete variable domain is DSGVTQTPKHLITATGQRVTLRCSPRSGDLSVYWYQQSLDQGLQFLIQYYNGEERAKGNILERFSAQQFPDLHSELNLSSLELGDSALYFCASSVGGRFPYGYTFGSGTRLTVV.

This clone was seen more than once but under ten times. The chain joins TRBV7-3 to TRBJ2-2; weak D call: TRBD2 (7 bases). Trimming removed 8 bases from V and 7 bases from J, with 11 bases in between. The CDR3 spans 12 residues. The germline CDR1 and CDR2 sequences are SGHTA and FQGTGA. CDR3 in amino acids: CASGGGVGELFF. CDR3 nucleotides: TGTGCCAGCGGAGGGGGGGTCGGGGAGCTGTTTTTT.

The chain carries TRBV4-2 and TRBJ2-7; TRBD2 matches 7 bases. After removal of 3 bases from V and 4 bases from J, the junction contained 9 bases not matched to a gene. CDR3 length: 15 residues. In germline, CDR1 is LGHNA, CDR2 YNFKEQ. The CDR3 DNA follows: TGTGCCAGCAGCCACCCCGAGCGGGGCCAGTACGAGCAGTACTTC. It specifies CASSHPERGQYEQYF.

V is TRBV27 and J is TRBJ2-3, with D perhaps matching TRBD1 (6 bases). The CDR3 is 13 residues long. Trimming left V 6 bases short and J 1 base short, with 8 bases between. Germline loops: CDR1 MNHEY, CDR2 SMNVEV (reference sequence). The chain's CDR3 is CASRAGGTDTQYF. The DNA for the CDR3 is TGTGCCAGCAGGGCAGGGGGCACAGATACGCAGTATTTT.

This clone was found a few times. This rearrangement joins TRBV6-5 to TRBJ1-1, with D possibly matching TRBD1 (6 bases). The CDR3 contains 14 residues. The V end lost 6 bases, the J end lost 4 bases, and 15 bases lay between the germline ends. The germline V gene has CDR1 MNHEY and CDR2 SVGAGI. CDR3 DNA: TGTGCCAGCAGCCCTCAGGGGCGGGCCACTGAAGCTTTCTTT. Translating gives CASSPQGRATEAFF.

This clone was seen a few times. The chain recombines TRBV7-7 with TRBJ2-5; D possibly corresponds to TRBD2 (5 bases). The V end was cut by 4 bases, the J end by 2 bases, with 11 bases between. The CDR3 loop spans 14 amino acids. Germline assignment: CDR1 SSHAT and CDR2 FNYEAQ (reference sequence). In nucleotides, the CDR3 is TGTGCCAGCAGCTCGGGATCTCGTCAAGAGACCCAGTACTTC. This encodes CASSSGSRQETQYF.

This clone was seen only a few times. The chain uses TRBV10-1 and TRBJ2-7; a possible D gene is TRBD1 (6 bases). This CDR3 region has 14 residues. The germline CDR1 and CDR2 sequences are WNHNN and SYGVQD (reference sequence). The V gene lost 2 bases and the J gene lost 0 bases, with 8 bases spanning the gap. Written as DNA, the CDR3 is TGCGCCAGCAGTGAGGGGACACCCTCCTACGAGCAGTACTTC. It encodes CASSEGTPSYEQYF.

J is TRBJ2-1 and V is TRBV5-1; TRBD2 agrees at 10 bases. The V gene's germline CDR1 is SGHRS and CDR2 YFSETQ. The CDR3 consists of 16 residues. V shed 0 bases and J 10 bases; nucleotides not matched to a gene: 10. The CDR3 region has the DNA TGCGCCAGCAGCTTGGCCCCAAGCGGGGGGGCGGGCGAGCAGTTCTTC. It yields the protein CASSLAPSGGAGEQFF.

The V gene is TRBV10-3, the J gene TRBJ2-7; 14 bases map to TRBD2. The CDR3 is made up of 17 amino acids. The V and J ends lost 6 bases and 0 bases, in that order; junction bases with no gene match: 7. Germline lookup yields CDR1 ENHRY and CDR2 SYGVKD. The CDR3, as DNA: TGTGCCATCAGCGGACTAGCGGGGGGCCAGAGCTCCTACGAGCAGTACTTC. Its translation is CAISGLAGGQSSYEQYF.